This T cell receptor beta chain was sequenced for a study of blood T cells in healthy people across ages. Study-wide findings and caveats: Any conclusive comparison of naive versus antigen-experienced cells was prevented by using unsorted PBMCs. Total diversity from one million sequenced T cells was likely underestimated.

Of note for this clonotype: Its antigen is unknown.

A sample-barcoded 5' primer and a J-beta primer mix were used in a second PCR of roughly 6 to 11 cycles. In TCRdb, the 5' RACE reads were re-called with MiXCR into one record per CDR3 protein. The sample has fewer than 2 million distinct CDR3 sequences; about two fifths are singletons. This CDR3 comprises 15 residues. Germline CDR1 reads SGDLS; CDR2 reads YYNGEE. V lost 0 bases, J lost 7 bases, and 16 bases lay in between. Per-sample yields of isolated PBMCs were at least 6 million. A minimum of 6 micrograms of total RNA was extracted per sample. The material sequenced was blood. The chain recombines TRBV9 with TRBJ1-2; TRBD1 might be the D (6 bases). This TCR was recovered from a human donor in good health. The DNA of the CDR3 is TGTGCCAGCAGCGTAGGCGGAGGACAGCGAAGTGGCTACACCTTC. Amino acids: CASSVGGGQRSGYTF.